This T cell receptor beta chain was profiled in a study of control samples from healthy donors and cancer patients. The method was immunoSEQ multiplex PCR; TCRdb's version includes in-frame clones alone and lacks a portion of them. The table lists about 160,000 clones, nearly 96% of them singletons, with just over 1% in the top ten. Trimming took 2 bases from V and 1 from J, leaving 8 bases between them. Germline V gives CDR1 LGHDT, CDR2 YNNKEL (reference sequence). The CDR3 runs 15 residues. The chain carries TRBV3-1 (or the pseudogene TRBV3-2) and TRBJ2-2, with D possibly TRBD1 on 5 matching bases. The sequence was collected from a woman in her thirties in good health. Sequencing was carried out using blood. Written as DNA, the CDR3 is TGTGCCAGCAGCCAATTACAGGAGAACACCGGGGAGCTGTTTTTT. Residues: CASSQLQENTGELFF.